The clone carrying this TCR beta chain has a handful of counts. The antigen is unknown. The entry originates in a study of beta chain features in type 1 diabetes. Study details: Examined across all samples were approximately 99 million sorted cells. Study results and caveats: Whatever favoring of shorter templates PCR might show would apply equally to patients and controls. When Type 1 diabetes patients were examined, their TCRB CDR3s proved moderately but significantly shorter in all four CD4+ subsets.

Trimming stripped 3 bases from V and 4 bases from J, with 8 bases between. This CDR3 is built from 12 residues. Per the germline V gene, CDR1 is SGHRS and CDR2 is YFSETQ. Expressed TCRB transcripts were sequenced because the isolated RNA had all been reverse transcribed beforehand. The table came from immunoSEQ multiplex PCR; TCRdb's copy has only in-frame clones and leaves some out. Of about 640,000 clones in the sample, roughly 12% were seen once. This TCR was sampled from a man younger than 40 with type 1 diabetes. Source material: naive CD4+ T cells from blood. The chain has TRBV5-1 and TRBJ2-7, with D unclear. The CDR3 sequence is CASSSVSYEQYF. In nucleotides, the CDR3 is TGCGCCAGCAGCTCTGTGTCATACGAGCAGTACTTC.